The clone carrying this T cell receptor (beta chain) showed up just a few times. Antigen unknown. This entry belongs to a study of cytotoxic CD8 clonotypes in ibrutinib-treated CLL. Looking at the study overall: Patients attained approximately 24 partial and 2 complete responses; at median around 68 months, 14 remained remitted while around twelve progressed.

General study findings and limits: Clonality increased with ibrutinib response but returned toward baseline at progression.

Sequenced by immunoSEQ multiplex PCR; TCRdb stores in-frame clones only, minus some. This repertoire shows about 39,000 clones, approximately 67% found once; its top ten account for less than 7.5%. This TCR derives from a human donor with chronic lymphocytic leukemia. The starting material was PBMCs, obtained at disease progression, from a patient treated with ibrutinib.

The CDR3 sequence is CASRGGGSTEAFF. As DNA, the CDR3 is TGTGCCAGCAGGGGAGGGGGGTCCACTGAAGCTTTCTTT. This chain uses TRBV28 with TRBJ1-1, with D possibly being TRBD1 (6 bases). CDR1 is MDHEN, CDR2 SYDVKM, per germline. Trimming took 6 bases from V and 4 from J, leaving 12 bases between them. This CDR3 contains 13 residues.